One sample yielded the 7 T cell receptor beta chains listed below, sequenced in a study of blood T cell repertoires in COVID-19. TCRdb keeps only in-frame clones here, not all; method: immunoSEQ multiplex PCR. The sample contains 260,000 or so clones, 85% of which appear only once. The specimen sequenced was PBMCs or T cells enriched from blood (not recorded which). The source is a woman in her forties or fifties who had recovered from COVID-19.

V and J are TRBV5-1 and TRBJ1-1, with a possible D match to TRBD1 (6 bases). The CDR3 length is 14 residues. The germline V gene encodes CDR1 SGHRS and CDR2 YFSETQ. V gave up 0 bases and J gave up 8 bases, with 14 bases separating them. In DNA form, the CDR3 reads TGCGCCAGCAGCTTGGAGGACAGTCTCTTGGAAGCTTTCTTT. Translating it yields CASSLEDSLLEAFF.

The CDR3 coding sequence is TGTGCCAGCAGCAAAAACACGAACACTGAAGCTTTCTTT. Translated, it gives CASSKNTNTEAFF. This chain connects TRBV27 to TRBJ1-1; D unresolved. V shed 6 bases and J shed 1 base, with 9 bases lying between them. The CDR3 has 13 amino acids. CDR1 is MNHEY, CDR2 SMNVEV, per germline (reference sequence).

The rearrangement links TRBV5-1 to TRBJ2-1; D is unclear. Looked up from germline, CDR1 is SGHRS and CDR2 is YFSETQ. The CDR3 has 16 residues. Trimming stripped 1 base from V and 0 bases from J, with 11 bases between. The CDR3: CASSLLQLSSYNEQFF. CDR3 nucleotide sequence: TGCGCCAGCAGCTTGTTACAGTTGAGCTCCTACAATGAGCAGTTCTTC.

The chain joins TRBV27 to TRBJ1-1; unclear D gene. The CDR3 runs to 13 residues. Between the trimmed V and J ends, which lost 5 bases and 4 bases, there was a span of 11 bases. Germline CDR1 MNHEY, CDR2 SMNVEV (reference sequence). CDR3 region: CASSPSSGTEAFF. CDR3 in DNA: TGTGCCAGCAGTCCCTCCAGTGGCACTGAAGCTTTCTTT.

V is TRBV11-1 and J is TRBJ1-1; D is uncertain. This CDR3 spans 16 amino acids. Germline CDR1 reads SGHAT; CDR2 reads FQDESV (reference sequence). Between the trimmed V and J ends, which lost 1 base and 1 base, there was a span of 13 bases. CDR3 in amino acids: CASSLGLRGSNTEAFF. CDR3 nucleotide sequence: TGTGCCAGCAGCTTAGGTTTACGGGGATCGAACACTGAAGCTTTCTTT. The full variable domain, with the rest looked up from reference TRBV11-1 and TRBJ1-1, is EAEVAQSPRYKITEKSQAVAFWCDPISGHATLYWYRQILGQGPELLVQFQDESVVDDSQLPKDRFSAERLKGVDSTLKIQPAELGDSAMYLCASSLGLRGSNTEAFFGQGTRLTVV.

The chain joins TRBV9 to TRBJ2-1, with TRBD2 matching over 14 bases. The CDR3 totals 16 residues. CDR1 SGDLS and CDR2 YYNGEE come from the germline V gene. Trimming at V came to 1 base and at J to 8 bases, leaving 5 bases not matched to a gene. Here the CDR3 DNA reads TGTGCCAGCAGCGTACTGGGACTAGCGGGAGACCATGAGCAGTTCTTC. The encoded protein is CASSVLGLAGDHEQFF. The full variable domain, rest sourced from reference TRBV9 and TRBJ2-1, is DSGVTQTPKHLITATGQRVTLRCSPRSGDLSVYWYQQSLDQGLQFLIQYYNGEERAKGNILERFSAQQFPDLHSELNLSSLELGDSALYFCASSVLGLAGDHEQFFGPGTRLTVL.

This chain links TRBV30 with TRBJ1-2, with TRBD1 identical over 10 bases. Germline V lookup: CDR1 GTSNPN, CDR2 SVGIG (reference sequence). Trimming cost V 8 bases and J 6 bases; bases outside gene matches: 9. The CDR3 sequence is 13 residues long. The CDR3 here is CAGGQGSWNGYTF. CDR3 coding DNA: TGTGCCGGGGGACAGGGGAGTTGGAATGGCTACACCTTC.